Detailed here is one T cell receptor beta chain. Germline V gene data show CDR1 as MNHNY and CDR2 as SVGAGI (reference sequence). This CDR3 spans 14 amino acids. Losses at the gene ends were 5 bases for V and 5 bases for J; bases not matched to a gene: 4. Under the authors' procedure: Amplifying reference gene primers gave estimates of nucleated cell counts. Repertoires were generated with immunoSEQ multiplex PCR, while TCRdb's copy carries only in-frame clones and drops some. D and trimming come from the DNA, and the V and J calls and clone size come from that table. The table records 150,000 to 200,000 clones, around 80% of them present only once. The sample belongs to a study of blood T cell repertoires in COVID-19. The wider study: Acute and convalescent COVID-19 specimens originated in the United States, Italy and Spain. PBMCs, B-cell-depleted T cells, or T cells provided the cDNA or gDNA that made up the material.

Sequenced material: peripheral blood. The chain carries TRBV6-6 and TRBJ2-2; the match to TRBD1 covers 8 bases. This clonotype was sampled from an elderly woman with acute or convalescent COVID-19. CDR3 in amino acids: CASSLRGHTGELFF. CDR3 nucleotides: TGTGCCAGCAGTCTCAGGGGGCATACCGGGGAGCTGTTTTTT.